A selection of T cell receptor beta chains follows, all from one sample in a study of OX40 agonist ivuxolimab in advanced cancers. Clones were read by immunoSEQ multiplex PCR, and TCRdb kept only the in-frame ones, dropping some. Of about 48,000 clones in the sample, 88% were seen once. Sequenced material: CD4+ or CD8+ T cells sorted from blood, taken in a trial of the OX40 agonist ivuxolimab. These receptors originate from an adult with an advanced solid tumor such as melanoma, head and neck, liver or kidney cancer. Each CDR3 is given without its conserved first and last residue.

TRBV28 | ATTSGGVDTDTQY
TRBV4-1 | ASSQAGIFGLF
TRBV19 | ASSRGQVGETEAF
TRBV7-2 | ASSFPTGADTQY
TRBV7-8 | ASSLLVPYNEQF
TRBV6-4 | ASSEGQREINEQF
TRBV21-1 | ASSKALGLGPGGTQY
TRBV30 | AWSVFEGYGYT
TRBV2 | ASSEGGAWTEAF
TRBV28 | ASSLVGQGAIGYT
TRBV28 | ASSPRQGGNSEAF
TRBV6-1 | ASSESSGAGESPLH
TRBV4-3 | ASSQVTGGGWEQY
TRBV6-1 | ASSEAAWGLGTGGKPNQPQH
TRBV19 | ASSITGGGKPQH
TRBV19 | ASSKTGGRETQY
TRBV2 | ASSGDRSHIQY
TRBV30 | AWSGVAGETQY
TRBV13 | ASSLRTGNTEAF
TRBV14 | ASSDLHNTGELF